These T cell receptor beta chains were read from a single sample in a study of blood T cell repertoires in COVID-19. The assay was immunoSEQ multiplex PCR, and TCRdb's table has in-frame clones only and misses some. The sample consists of approximately 280,000 clones, roughly 90% of them appearing once. The sequencing sample was made of PBMCs or T cells enriched from blood (not recorded which). The receptors stem from a woman between 18 and 29 years old with acute COVID-19. The CDR3 runs from the conserved cysteine through the conserved F or W. D genes are given only for firm matches. Not all rows give a size; the values are once, few, many and, for expanded clones, a class.

J gene: TRBJ1-1; V gene: TRBV29-1; clone size: NA; D gene: NA; CDR3 DNA: TGCAGCGTTGCCCGGCGGATGAACACTGAAGCTTTCTTT; CDR3 protein: CSVARRMNTEAFF
J gene: TRBJ2-1; V gene: TRBV4-1; clone size: NA; D gene: TRBD2; CDR3 DNA: TGCGCCAGCAGCCAGGAAGGGACTACCTACAATGAGCAGTTCTTC; CDR3 protein: CASSQEGTTYNEQFF
J gene: TRBJ2-3; V gene: TRBV10-2; clone size: NA; D gene: NA; CDR3 DNA: TGCGCCAGCAGTGATTACCCAGTAAGAGGGTACACAGATACGCAGTATTTT; CDR3 protein: CASSDYPVRGYTDTQYF
J gene: TRBJ2-1; V gene: TRBV9; clone size: NA; D gene: NA; CDR3 DNA: TGTGCCAGCAGCGTAGACGGGACTTCCTTGGTGAATGAGCAGTTCTTC; CDR3 protein: CASSVDGTSLVNEQFF
J gene: TRBJ1-4; V gene: TRBV27; clone size: NA; D gene: TRBD1; CDR3 DNA: TGTGCCAGCAGCGGGAGGGGGCCAGGGGAAAAACTGTTTTTT; CDR3 protein: CASSGRGPGEKLFF
J gene: TRBJ1-4; V gene: TRBV6-5; clone size: NA; D gene: TRBD1; CDR3 DNA: TGTGCCAGCAGTTACGGGACAGGGGTACGAGGCGAAAAACTGTTTTTT; CDR3 protein: CASSYGTGVRGEKLFF
J gene: TRBJ2-6; V gene: TRBV30; clone size: NA; D gene: NA; CDR3 DNA: TGTGCCTCTGAACAGGGTTTTGCTGGGGCCAACGTCCTGACTTTC; CDR3 protein: CASEQGFAGANVLTF
J gene: TRBJ2-2; V gene: TRBV15; clone size: NA; D gene: TRBD1; CDR3 DNA: TGTGCCACCAGCCAAAAACAGGGGGCCGGGGAGCTGTTTTTT; CDR3 protein: CATSQKQGAGELFF
J gene: TRBJ2-5; V gene: TRBV5-5; clone size: NA; D gene: TRBD1; CDR3 DNA: TGTGCCAGCAGGATCCACATCCGGGACAGGGGGACGGAGACCCAGTACTTC; CDR3 protein: CASRIHIRDRGTETQYF
J gene: TRBJ2-5; V gene: TRBV5-1; clone size: NA; D gene: TRBD1; CDR3 DNA: TGCGCCAGCAGCTTGGGACAGGGGGGAGAGACCCAGTACTTC; CDR3 protein: CASSLGQGGETQYF
J gene: TRBJ2-7; V gene: TRBV28; clone size: NA; D gene: NA; CDR3 DNA: TGTGCCAGCAGCTCCGGGACTTTCTCAAAATCCTACGAGCAGTACTTC; CDR3 protein: CASSSGTFSKSYEQYF
J gene: TRBJ2-5; V gene: TRBV7-6; clone size: NA; D gene: NA; CDR3 DNA: TGTGCCAGCAGCTTAGTGCTCGGACGGGAGATCCAAGAGACCCAGTACTTC; CDR3 protein: CASSLVLGREIQETQYF
J gene: TRBJ2-7; V gene: TRBV2; clone size: once; D gene: TRBD2; CDR3 DNA: TGTGCCAGCAGTAAACTTAGCGGGATTCCCTACGAGCAGTACTTC; CDR3 protein: CASSKLSGIPYEQYF
J gene: TRBJ2-7; V gene: TRBV6-6; clone size: once; D gene: TRBD1; CDR3 DNA: TGTGCCAGCACCCACACCGGGACAGACGGAGAAGAGCAGTACTTC; CDR3 protein: CASTHTGTDGEEQYF
J gene: TRBJ1-2; V gene: TRBV7-9; clone size: NA; D gene: NA; CDR3 DNA: TGTGCCAGCAGCTTCTCGGGCGGGGTCTATGGCTACACCTTC; CDR3 protein: CASSFSGGVYGYTF
J gene: TRBJ2-1; V gene: TRBV2; clone size: NA; D gene: NA; CDR3 DNA: TGTGCCAGCTGTGAAGTGAGGGCCGGGGGGCAGTTCTTC; CDR3 protein: CASCEVRAGGQFF
J gene: TRBJ1-1; V gene: TRBV19; clone size: NA; D gene: TRBD1; CDR3 DNA: TGTGCCAGTAGCCTCGGCAGGGGGTGGAACACTGAAGCTTTCTTT; CDR3 protein: CASSLGRGWNTEAFF
J gene: TRBJ1-2; V gene: TRBV13; clone size: NA; D gene: NA; CDR3 DNA: TGTGCCAGCAGCTTACAGGGGAGGGGTGGCTACACCTTC; CDR3 protein: CASSLQGRGGYTF
J gene: TRBJ2-2; V gene: TRBV12-5; clone size: NA; D gene: NA; CDR3 DNA: TGTGCTAGTGGTTTAGAGGCCACCGGGGAGCTGTTTTTT; CDR3 protein: CASGLEATGELFF
J gene: TRBJ1-5; V gene: TRBV10-1; clone size: NA; D gene: NA; CDR3 DNA: TGCGCCAGTCATTGTCCAGACAAGCGGGGCTATAGCAATCAGCCCCAGCATTTT; CDR3 protein: CASHCPDKRGYSNQPQHF
J gene: TRBJ1-3; V gene: TRBV4-1; clone size: NA; D gene: NA; CDR3 DNA: TGCGCCAGCAGCCTAGCACAATTGTCTGGAAACACCATATATTTT; CDR3 protein: CASSLAQLSGNTIYF
J gene: TRBJ2-2; V gene: TRBV27; clone size: NA; D gene: NA; CDR3 DNA: TGTGCCAGCAGGGGGCGCGACACCGGGGAGCTGTTTTTT; CDR3 protein: CASRGRDTGELFF
J gene: TRBJ1-5; V gene: TRBV6-1; clone size: once; D gene: NA; CDR3 DNA: TGTGCCAGCAGTGAAGCCGGTTCCGATCGCAGGGATCGTCAGCCCCAGCATTTT; CDR3 protein: CASSEAGSDRRDRQPQHF
J gene: TRBJ1-2; V gene: TRBV10-3; clone size: NA; D gene: TRBD1; CDR3 DNA: TGTGCCATCAGTGAGGGACAGGGGACAAACTATGGCTACACCTTC; CDR3 protein: CAISEGQGTNYGYTF
J gene: TRBJ2-7; V gene: TRBV28; clone size: NA; D gene: TRBD1; CDR3 DNA: TGTGCCAGCCGACAGGGGGCGCGAGAGCAGTACTTC; CDR3 protein: CASRQGAREQYF
J gene: TRBJ1-5; V gene: TRBV9; clone size: NA; D gene: NA; CDR3 DNA: TGTGCCAGCAGCGTAGGAATAGCGGATCAGCCCCAGCATTTT; CDR3 protein: CASSVGIADQPQHF
J gene: TRBJ1-6; V gene: TRBV10-2; clone size: NA; D gene: TRBD1; CDR3 DNA: TGCGCCAGCAGTGTTCAGGGGGCTAATTCACCCCTCCACTTT; CDR3 protein: CASSVQGANSPLHF
J gene: TRBJ1-1; V gene: TRBV13; clone size: NA; D gene: NA; CDR3 DNA: TGTGCCAGCAGCTTACCTCAGGGGATGAACACTGAAGCTTTCTTT; CDR3 protein: CASSLPQGMNTEAFF
J gene: TRBJ1-4; V gene: TRBV6-5; clone size: once; D gene: NA; CDR3 DNA: TGTGCCAGCAGACCAGCAACTAATGAAAAACTGTTTTTT; CDR3 protein: CASRPATNEKLFF
J gene: TRBJ2-1; V gene: TRBV5-1; clone size: NA; D gene: TRBD2; CDR3 DNA: TGCGCCAGCAGCTTGCCCACACTAGCGAACAATGAGCAGTTCTTC; CDR3 protein: CASSLPTLANNEQFF
J gene: TRBJ1-5; V gene: TRBV24-1; clone size: NA; D gene: NA; CDR3 DNA: TGTGCCACCAGTGATACCAACACAAGGCCCCAGCATTTT; CDR3 protein: CATSDTNTRPQHF
J gene: TRBJ2-7; V gene: TRBV19; clone size: NA; D gene: TRBD1; CDR3 DNA: TGTGCCAGTAGTACACAGGGGGGAACCTACGAGCAGTACTTC; CDR3 protein: CASSTQGGTYEQYF
J gene: TRBJ2-2; V gene: TRBV2; clone size: NA; D gene: NA; CDR3 DNA: TGTGCCGGAGCGGTGACGTCTTCCGGGGAGCTGTTTTTT; CDR3 protein: CAGAVTSSGELFF
J gene: TRBJ2-5; V gene: TRBV28; clone size: NA; D gene: NA; CDR3 DNA: TGTGCCAGCAACCCTATTGGGACACCCCGGCAAGAGACCCAGTACTTC; CDR3 protein: CASNPIGTPRQETQYF
J gene: TRBJ1-2; V gene: TRBV5-1; clone size: few; D gene: TRBD1; CDR3 DNA: TGCGCCAGCAGCTCGGGGACAGCTAACTATGGCTACACCTTC; CDR3 protein: CASSSGTANYGYTF
J gene: TRBJ1-6; V gene: TRBV11-2; clone size: NA; D gene: NA; CDR3 DNA: TGTGCCAGCAGCTTAGGTCAGCGACCTAGCTCCTATAATTCACCCCTCCACTTT; CDR3 protein: CASSLGQRPSSYNSPLHF
J gene: TRBJ1-4; V gene: TRBV27; clone size: NA; D gene: NA; CDR3 DNA: TGTGCCAGCAGTCTAAGAGGTGGTGAAAAACTGTTTTTT; CDR3 protein: CASSLRGGEKLFF
J gene: TRBJ1-2; V gene: TRBV3-1/TRBV3-2; clone size: NA; D gene: NA; CDR3 DNA: TGTGCCAGCAGCCAAGTGACAGATTCTAACTATGGCTACACCTTC; CDR3 protein: CASSQVTDSNYGYTF
J gene: TRBJ1-6; V gene: TRBV3-1/TRBV3-2; clone size: NA; D gene: NA; CDR3 DNA: TGTGCCAGCAGCCAACTCGGGTCACCCCTCCACTTT; CDR3 protein: CASSQLGSPLHF